The clone carrying this TCR beta chain appeared many times. The antigen is unknown. One entry per CDR3 protein, called by TCRdb with MiXCR from the 5' RACE reads. Seen here are about 310,000 distinct CDR3 sequences, around 3.6% observed once, and the top ten hold about 25%. This sample is part of a study of T cells after yellow fever vaccination. Study results and caveats: Peak timing came faster in the weaker secondary response, day 5 versus 15.

The CDR3 runs 16 residues. Germline loops: CDR1 LNHNV, CDR2 YYDKDF (reference sequence). V lost 1 base, J lost 6 bases, and 18 bases lay in between. This clonotype originated in a man aged 18 to 30 who received the YFV17D yellow fever vaccine. The material sequenced was PBMCs, taken on the day of the yellow fever booster vaccination. V is TRBV15 and J is TRBJ1-1; tentative D call: TRBD1 (6 bases). The CDR3 region is CATSRVRGGIFPEAFF. CDR3 DNA sequence: TGTGCCACCAGCAGAGTAAGGGGGGGCATCTTCCCTGAAGCTTTCTTT.